A selection of T cell receptor beta chains follows, all from one sample in a study of lymphopenia after photon versus proton radiotherapy. Here immunoSEQ multiplex PCR was the method, and the copy in TCRdb shows in-frame clones only, minus some. Of about 25,000 clones in the sample, over 80% are singletons; the top ten hold approximately 3.7%. The sequencing here drew on peripheral blood, taken from a patient treated with photon-based radiotherapy. Receptors were obtained from a woman aged 45-65 years with pancreatic cancer. CDR3s include the opening cysteine and the closing phenylalanine or tryptophan. Each record gives: V gene, J gene, CDR3 protein.

TRBV30	TRBJ1-2	CAWSVGRGRSYGYTF
TRBV27	TRBJ2-2	CASSLRGLAGPTGELFF
TRBV15	TRBJ2-3	CATSRSRNGGPTDTQYF
TRBV9	TRBJ2-5	CASSLGPNQETQYF
TRBV18	TRBJ2-1	CAGSPTSGNNEQFF
TRBV10-1	TRBJ2-7	CASSGLGTSGSYEQYF
TRBV7-9	TRBJ1-1	CASSLGKGTEAFF
TRBV6-4	TRBJ2-2	CASSSEGGNTGELFF
TRBV28	TRBJ2-4	CASSFRAGGRSDRVKNIQYF
TRBV19	TRBJ1-6	CASSDTRRDRESSPLHF
TRBV2	TRBJ1-1	CASSEQNTEAFF
TRBV18	TRBJ1-2	CASSTDFDYGYTF
TRBV28	TRBJ1-5	CASSLYGKSNQPQHF
TRBV19	TRBJ1-1	CASTPEKVLNTEAFF
TRBV29-1	TRBJ2-2	CSVEDLTGELFF
TRBV14	TRBJ1-4	CASSERGVGTGGKLFF
TRBV19	TRBJ2-2	CASNPGRNTGELFF
TRBV7-2	TRBJ1-1	CASSLGGTGGTEAFF
TRBV19	TRBJ2-1	CASRGTGLSYNEQFF
TRBV19	TRBJ1-2	CASSIHSGGETGYTF
TRBV11-2	TRBJ1-1	CASSLHGGVPEAFF
TRBV28	TRBJ2-7	CASRAAQGHSYEQYF
TRBV30	TRBJ1-5	CAWARVDRDNQPQHF
TRBV6-5	TRBJ2-1	CASTPGQGQQFF
TRBV11-2	TRBJ2-7	CASSLTSRTQGTYEQYF
TRBV30	TRBJ2-2	CAWSATSPTGELFF
TRBV7-6	TRBJ2-1	CASSPRAGARSEQFF
TRBV7-2	TRBJ2-7	CASSNAPLLPYEQYF
TRBV19	TRBJ2-5	CASSRKGGVRETQYF
TRBV6-6	TRBJ1-2	CASSYSTGGNYGYTF
TRBV19	TRBJ2-1	CASSMGFGRYNEQFF
TRBV4-3	TRBJ2-7	CASSQATGTGGSYEQYF
TRBV5-1	TRBJ2-1	CASRPHTSGSYNEQFF
TRBV6-4	TRBJ2-5	CASSDSWEVVGAAQETQYF
TRBV10-3	TRBJ1-3	CAISESRGRTGNTIYF
TRBV29-1	TRBJ2-1	CSVLGTSGGSSYNEQFF
TRBV11-2	TRBJ2-2	CASSQSGVATGELFF
TRBV28	TRBJ2-4	CASTPHGRSTKNIQYF
TRBV5-4	TRBJ2-5	CASSGGQGVWETQYF
TRBV4-3	TRBJ2-2	CASSQDATGGTGELFF
TRBV10-2	TRBJ2-3	CASSDGAGGLADTQYF
TRBV9	TRBJ2-2	CASSVGTSLSGELFF
TRBV9	TRBJ2-3	CASSVRGIGADTQYF
TRBV2	TRBJ2-7	CASTGDQGNEQYF
TRBV7-2	TRBJ1-5	CASSKGQGSYSNQPQHF
TRBV10-3	TRBJ2-2	CAISGTGTGELFF
TRBV7-9	TRBJ2-7	CASSLPGGSVDYEQYF
TRBV5-4	TRBJ1-2	CASAWRDTNNYGYTF
TRBV9	TRBJ2-6	CASSVSRSSGANVLTF
TRBV29-1	TRBJ2-1	CSVQGLAGVGSYNEQFF
TRBV18	TRBJ2-7	CASSAIGTGYEQYF
TRBV2	TRBJ2-3	CASRSADTQYF
TRBV7-2	TRBJ2-1	CASSFGLAGHNEQFF
TRBV5-1	TRBJ2-5	CASSFDLAGETQYF